The 10 T cell receptor beta chains below come from one sample, sequenced in a study of T cell responses to AZD1222 COVID-19 vaccine. The method was immunoSEQ multiplex PCR; TCRdb's version includes in-frame clones alone and lacks a portion of them. The top ten hold 6% to 9% of the sample, which has some 120,000 clones, 90% seen once. The specimen comprised peripheral blood, sampled on day 0 of AZD1222 vaccination. The receptors were sampled from an adult in good health.

This clone has more than one count but fewer than ten. V and J are TRBV7-2 and TRBJ2-7, with 14 nucleotides matching TRBD2. The CDR3 length is 15 residues. The V gene's germline CDR1 is SGHTA and CDR2 FQGNSA. The J segment lost 6 bases and the V segment lost 5 bases, leaving 6 bases of the junction unmatched. The CDR3 sequence is CASSAGTSGSFEQYF. The DNA of the CDR3 is TGTGCCAGCAGCGCTGGGACTAGCGGGAGCTTCGAGCAGTACTTC.

The chain employs TRBV6-5 and TRBJ2-7; 7 positions agree with TRBD2. Germline CDR1 and CDR2: MNHEY and SVGAGI. The length of the CDR3 is 14 residues. Germline trimming cut 6 bases from V and 1 base from J; bases unmatched to any gene: 6. In nucleotides, the CDR3 is TGTGCCAGCAGACCCACTAGCGTTTCCTACGAGCAGTACTTC. Protein sequence: CASRPTSVSYEQYF.

The rearrangement links TRBV5-4 to TRBJ1-3; 8 positions match TRBD1. The CDR3 runs to 13 residues. The junction had 3 bases not matched to a gene; V was cut back by 9 bases and J by 1 base. The germline CDR1 and CDR2 sequences are SGHNT and YYREEE (reference sequence). DNA for the CDR3: TGTGCCACCCGGACAGGGTCTGGAAACACCATATATTTT. It translates to CATRTGSGNTIYF.

Concerning this clone: Other DNA variants within this sample encode the same CDR3. The rearrangement links TRBV18 to TRBJ1-4, with unresolved D. CDR1 is KGHSH, CDR2 LQKENI, per germline. The CDR3 is 14 residues long. V shed 1 base and J shed 7 bases, with 10 bases lying between them. The CDR3 DNA follows: TGTGCCAGCTCACCACTTTCGACTGGTGAAAAACTGTTTTTT. Encoded protein: CASSPLSTGEKLFF.

The chain has TRBV5-1 and TRBJ2-3; 8 bases agree with TRBD2. CDR3 length equals 15 residues. Trimming took 5 bases from V and 6 from J; bases not matched to a gene: 11. Germline V lookup: CDR1 SGHRS, CDR2 YFSETQ. As DNA, the CDR3 is TGCGCCAGCAGGCCGGCTGCGGGGGGCGTGGATACGCAGTATTTT. It specifies CASRPAAGGVDTQYF.

The chain has TRBV6-5 and TRBJ1-6; D gene unclear. V was trimmed by 6 bases and J by 8 bases, leaving 8 bases between them. Germline V CDR1 and CDR2: MNHEY, SVGAGI. There are 12 residues in the CDR3. The CDR3, as DNA: TGTGCCAGCAGACTCGACCATTCACCCCTCCACTTT. It translates to CASRLDHSPLHF.

The chain recombines TRBV27 with TRBJ1-6, with D maybe TRBD1 (5 bases). The CDR3 is made up of 12 amino acids. From germline, CDR1 is MNHEY and CDR2 SMNVEV (reference sequence). V dropped 5 bases and J dropped 7 bases, with 6 bases sitting between them. This CDR3 reads CASSTGNSPLHF. The CDR3 DNA sequence: TGTGCCAGCAGTACAGGCAATTCACCCCTCCACTTT.

The genes are TRBV28 and TRBJ1-5, with TRBD1 as a possible D gene (5 bases). Germline CDR1 is MDHEN and CDR2 is SYDVKM. The CDR3 totals 13 residues. The V end was cut by 3 bases, the J end by 9 bases, with 12 bases between. The CDR3 sequence is CASSLVGVRPQHF. The DNA for the CDR3 is TGTGCCAGCAGTTTGGTAGGGGTAAGGCCCCAGCATTTT.

CDR3 bases: TGTGCCAGCAGCTTACTCCGGGACAGGGCCACAGATACGCAGTATTTT. Protein: CASSLLRDRATDTQYF. This rearrangement joins TRBV7-8 to TRBJ2-3; 9 nucleotides line up with TRBD1. V lost 2 bases to trimming and J lost 2 bases; unmatched junction nucleotides: 5. The germline gives CDR1 SGHVS, CDR2 FQNEAQ. CDR3 length equals 16 residues.

The chain recombines TRBV28 with TRBJ1-6; no definite D call. Trimming shortened V by 2 bases and J by 6 bases, and 14 bases separated the two germline ends. The CDR3 covers 16 residues. The germline V gene encodes CDR1 MDHEN and CDR2 SYDVKM. The CDR3 nucleotides read TGTGCCAGCAGTTTAGGAACCCAAGTTCCTAATTCACCCCTCCACTTT. It is translated as CASSLGTQVPNSPLHF.